This T cell receptor (beta chain) was captured by sequencing in a study of glioma-infiltrating T cells. Using RNA template, CDR3s of TCR alpha and beta were amplified with iRepertoire arm-PCR. One-step reverse transcription and amplification started from approximately 100-400 ng of tissue mRNA or PBMC total RNA. MiXCR, applied by TCRdb to the multiplex PCR reads, yields one record per CDR3 protein. The sample contains under 200,000 distinct CDR3 sequences, roughly a third of which appear only once. Notes on the study in general: Only very few CDR3 sequences appeared in both tissue and blood. Non-neoplastic patients had below-expected tissue-blood divergence, while all gliomas exceeded expectation.

This clonotype was observed a single time. The target antigen is unknown. V lost 2 bases to trimming and J lost 4 bases; unmatched junction nucleotides: 4. There are 14 residues in the CDR3. The germline V gene has CDR1 MNHEY and CDR2 SVGAGI. The sequence was obtained from a human donor with low-grade glioma or glioblastoma, undergoing nonglioma brain surgery, or in good health (not recorded which). The sample was glioma tissue, nonneoplastic brain tissue, or PBMCs (not recorded which). The chain is built from TRBV6-5 and TRBJ2-5; 7 bases fit TRBD2. The CDR3 region has the DNA TGTGCCAGCAGTTACGGGGCGGGGGTAGAGACCCAGTACTTC. Its protein is CASSYGAGVETQYF.